Listed below are T cell receptor beta chains from one sample, sequenced in a study of blood T cell repertoires in COVID-19. Measured with immunoSEQ multiplex PCR; TCRdb has only the in-frame clones, and not every one. The sample contains about 300,000 clones, about 89% of which appear only once. Sample: peripheral blood. These receptor sequences come from a man aged 35 to 55 with acute or convalescent COVID-19. The CDR3 runs from the conserved cysteine through the conserved F or W. D genes are given only for firm matches. The size entry is marked missing in some rows and otherwise reads once, few, many or a size class.

clone size: NA; J gene: TRBJ2-7; V gene: TRBV7-9; D gene: TRBD2; CDR3 protein: CASRLGGWDEQYF; CDR3 DNA: TGTGCCAGCCGACTGGGAGGGTGGGACGAGCAGTACTTC
clone size: NA; J gene: TRBJ1-1; V gene: TRBV5-1; D gene: TRBD1; CDR3 protein: CASSLDRANTEAFF; CDR3 DNA: TGCGCCAGCAGCCTGGACAGGGCAAACACTGAAGCTTTCTTT
clone size: NA; J gene: TRBJ2-6; V gene: TRBV7-2; D gene: NA; CDR3 protein: CASSLGANVLTF; CDR3 DNA: TGTGCCAGCAGCCTTGGGGCCAACGTCCTGACTTTC
clone size: NA; J gene: TRBJ1-2; V gene: TRBV11-2; D gene: TRBD1; CDR3 protein: CASSLSPGQGAVGYTF; CDR3 DNA: TGTGCCAGCAGCTTATCACCGGGACAGGGGGCTGTAGGCTACACCTTC
clone size: NA; J gene: TRBJ2-1; V gene: TRBV19; D gene: TRBD2; CDR3 protein: CASSMLPSGSGDEQFF; CDR3 DNA: TGTGCCAGTAGTATGCTTCCTAGCGGCTCGGGGGATGAGCAGTTCTTC
clone size: NA; J gene: TRBJ1-2; V gene: TRBV6-6; D gene: TRBD1; CDR3 protein: CASSYGTADHYGYTF; CDR3 DNA: TGTGCCAGCAGTTACGGGACAGCCGACCACTATGGCTACACCTTC
clone size: NA; J gene: TRBJ1-5; V gene: TRBV6-5; D gene: NA; CDR3 protein: CASSRTDYSNQPQHF; CDR3 DNA: TGTGCCAGCAGTCGGACGGACTATAGCAATCAGCCCCAGCATTTT
clone size: NA; J gene: TRBJ2-7; V gene: TRBV4-2; D gene: NA; CDR3 protein: CASSTNRDSYEQYF; CDR3 DNA: TGTGCCAGCAGCACTAACAGGGACTCCTACGAGCAGTACTTC
clone size: once; J gene: TRBJ2-2; V gene: TRBV5-1; D gene: NA; CDR3 protein: CASSYTGLTGELFF; CDR3 DNA: TGCGCCAGCAGTTATACAGGGCTGACCGGGGAGCTGTTTTTT
clone size: NA; J gene: TRBJ1-1; V gene: TRBV6-5; D gene: NA; CDR3 protein: CASSSRGANTEAFF; CDR3 DNA: TGTGCCAGCAGCTCCCGGGGGGCCAACACTGAAGCTTTCTTT
clone size: NA; J gene: TRBJ1-1; V gene: TRBV19; D gene: NA; CDR3 protein: CASSILGTGDTEAFF; CDR3 DNA: TGTGCCAGTAGTATATTGGGTACAGGTGACACTGAAGCTTTCTTT
clone size: NA; J gene: TRBJ1-2; V gene: TRBV28; D gene: NA; CDR3 protein: CASRGPGHPNYGYTF; CDR3 DNA: TGTGCCAGCAGGGGCCCGGGACATCCGAACTATGGCTACACCTTC
clone size: NA; J gene: TRBJ2-7; V gene: TRBV10-3; D gene: TRBD1; CDR3 protein: CAISESGGWFEQYF; CDR3 DNA: TGTGCCATCAGTGAGTCAGGGGGCTGGTTCGAGCAGTACTTC
clone size: NA; J gene: TRBJ1-4; V gene: TRBV21-1; D gene: NA; CDR3 protein: CASSKVGGRGTEKLFF; CDR3 DNA: TGTGCCAGCAGCAAAGTGGGAGGACGAGGAACAGAAAAACTGTTTTTT
clone size: NA; J gene: TRBJ1-1; V gene: TRBV6-5; D gene: NA; CDR3 protein: CASRSRDEAFF; CDR3 DNA: TGTGCCAGCAGAAGCAGGGATGAAGCTTTCTTT
clone size: once; J gene: TRBJ2-3; V gene: TRBV7-2; D gene: TRBD1; CDR3 protein: CASSAGGFSTDTQYF; CDR3 DNA: TGTGCCAGCAGCGCAGGGGGTTTCAGCACAGATACGCAGTATTTT
clone size: NA; J gene: TRBJ2-7; V gene: TRBV19; D gene: TRBD1; CDR3 protein: CASSHRDSKQYF; CDR3 DNA: TGTGCCAGTAGCCACCGGGACAGCAAACAGTACTTC
clone size: NA; J gene: TRBJ1-2; V gene: TRBV5-1; D gene: NA; CDR3 protein: CASSLGAGPNYGYTF; CDR3 DNA: TGCGCCAGCAGCTTGGGGGCAGGGCCTAACTATGGCTACACCTTC
clone size: NA; J gene: TRBJ2-1; V gene: TRBV13; D gene: NA; CDR3 protein: CASSLGRQPYADEQFF; CDR3 DNA: TGTGCCAGCAGCTTAGGTCGGCAGCCCTACGCGGATGAGCAGTTCTTC
clone size: NA; J gene: TRBJ1-1; V gene: TRBV6-1; D gene: NA; CDR3 protein: CASSPPQGTPTEAFF; CDR3 DNA: TGTGCCAGCAGTCCGCCTCAGGGGACCCCCACTGAAGCTTTCTTT
clone size: NA; J gene: TRBJ1-5; V gene: TRBV7-6; D gene: NA; CDR3 protein: CASSSDFRNQPQHF; CDR3 DNA: TGTGCCAGCAGTTCGGACTTTCGCAATCAGCCCCAGCATTTT
clone size: once; J gene: TRBJ1-5; V gene: TRBV5-5; D gene: NA; CDR3 protein: CASSLGFPRSNQPQHF; CDR3 DNA: TGTGCCAGCAGCTTGGGTTTCCCGAGGAGCAATCAGCCCCAGCATTTT
clone size: NA; J gene: TRBJ1-5; V gene: TRBV6-5; D gene: TRBD1; CDR3 protein: CASSYSGQNQPQHF; CDR3 DNA: TGTGCCAGCAGTTACTCGGGACAGAATCAGCCCCAGCATTTT
clone size: NA; J gene: TRBJ2-6; V gene: TRBV2; D gene: TRBD1; CDR3 protein: CASSDVDGTGGVNVLTF; CDR3 DNA: TGTGCCAGCAGTGACGTCGACGGGACAGGGGGGGTCAACGTCCTGACTTTC
clone size: NA; J gene: TRBJ1-3; V gene: TRBV5-1; D gene: NA; CDR3 protein: CASSLVPLDGSSGNTIYF; CDR3 DNA: TGCGCCAGCAGCCTCGTCCCCCTCGACGGGAGCTCTGGAAACACCATATATTTT
clone size: NA; J gene: TRBJ2-1; V gene: TRBV19; D gene: TRBD2; CDR3 protein: CASSGWTSPNEQFF; CDR3 DNA: TGTGCCAGTAGTGGTTGGACTAGCCCCAATGAGCAGTTCTTC
clone size: NA; J gene: TRBJ2-7; V gene: TRBV25-1; D gene: TRBD1; CDR3 protein: CASSGTGTGPYEQYF; CDR3 DNA: TGTGCCAGCAGTGGGACCGGGACAGGGCCGTACGAGCAGTACTTC
clone size: NA; J gene: TRBJ1-2; V gene: TRBV5-4; D gene: NA; CDR3 protein: CASSPGQNYGYTF; CDR3 DNA: TGTGCCAGCAGCCCCGGACAGAACTATGGCTACACCTTC
clone size: NA; J gene: TRBJ1-1; V gene: TRBV5-1; D gene: NA; CDR3 protein: CASSRATGNTEAFF; CDR3 DNA: TGCGCCAGCAGCAGGGCGACAGGGAACACTGAAGCTTTCTTT
clone size: NA; J gene: TRBJ1-1; V gene: TRBV5-1; D gene: NA; CDR3 protein: CASSLKGVGTPPFF; CDR3 DNA: TGCGCCAGCAGCTTGAAGGGGGTGGGAACTCCACCTTTCTTT
clone size: few; J gene: TRBJ1-2; V gene: TRBV6-5; D gene: NA; CDR3 protein: CATAGGGYNYGYTF; CDR3 DNA: TGTGCCACTGCGGGCGGAGGGTACAACTATGGCTACACCTTC
clone size: NA; J gene: TRBJ2-7; V gene: TRBV30; D gene: NA; CDR3 protein: CAWYEKGGSYEQYF; CDR3 DNA: TGTGCCTGGTATGAGAAGGGGGGGTCCTACGAGCAGTACTTC
clone size: NA; J gene: TRBJ1-5; V gene: TRBV12-5; D gene: TRBD1; CDR3 protein: CASVSDRSNQPQHF; CDR3 DNA: TGTGCTAGTGTTTCGGACAGGAGCAATCAGCCCCAGCATTTT
clone size: NA; J gene: TRBJ2-7; V gene: TRBV29-1; D gene: TRBD1; CDR3 protein: CSVRRQGTYEQYF; CDR3 DNA: TGCAGCGTTCGTCGACAGGGCACCTACGAGCAGTACTTC
clone size: NA; J gene: TRBJ1-6; V gene: TRBV19; D gene: NA; CDR3 protein: CASSTDSRGNSPLHF; CDR3 DNA: TGTGCCAGTAGTACGGACAGCCGTGGGAATTCACCCCTCCACTTT
clone size: few; J gene: TRBJ1-2; V gene: TRBV14; D gene: NA; CDR3 protein: CASSPPGAGVNGYTF; CDR3 DNA: TGTGCCAGCAGCCCCCCGGGTGCGGGGGTGAATGGCTACACCTTC
clone size: NA; J gene: TRBJ2-3; V gene: TRBV5-1; D gene: TRBD2; CDR3 protein: CASSLQGPGGDTQYF; CDR3 DNA: TGCGCCAGCAGCTTGCAAGGGCCGGGGGGAGATACGCAGTATTTT
clone size: once; J gene: TRBJ1-5; V gene: TRBV27; D gene: NA; CDR3 protein: CASSLRRGQPQHF; CDR3 DNA: TGTGCCAGCAGTCTAAGACGGGGACAGCCCCAGCATTTT
clone size: NA; J gene: TRBJ1-5; V gene: TRBV11-2; D gene: NA; CDR3 protein: CASSLAGASNQPQHF; CDR3 DNA: TGTGCCAGCAGCTTAGCAGGGGCAAGCAATCAGCCCCAGCATTTT
clone size: NA; J gene: TRBJ2-7; V gene: TRBV7-9; D gene: TRBD1; CDR3 protein: CASSIGQEPYEQYF; CDR3 DNA: TGTGCCAGCAGCATCGGACAGGAGCCCTACGAGCAGTACTTC
clone size: NA; J gene: TRBJ2-7; V gene: TRBV23-1; D gene: NA; CDR3 protein: CAIMDTYYYEQYF; CDR3 DNA: TGCGCCATTATGGACACATATTATTACGAGCAGTACTTC
clone size: NA; J gene: TRBJ2-7; V gene: TRBV6-5; D gene: TRBD1; CDR3 protein: CASRPSGQALYEQYF; CDR3 DNA: TGTGCCAGCAGACCCTCAGGACAGGCCCTGTACGAGCAGTACTTC
clone size: once; J gene: TRBJ1-2; V gene: TRBV30; D gene: TRBD1; CDR3 protein: CAWLTGLYGYTF; CDR3 DNA: TGTGCCTGGTTGACAGGGCTCTATGGCTACACCTTC
clone size: NA; J gene: TRBJ1-1; V gene: TRBV30; D gene: TRBD1; CDR3 protein: CAWSSGQGDQAFF; CDR3 DNA: TGTGCCTGGAGTTCGGGACAGGGGGATCAAGCTTTCTTT
clone size: NA; J gene: TRBJ1-1; V gene: TRBV5-1; D gene: TRBD1; CDR3 protein: CASSRGQGGLDTEAFF; CDR3 DNA: TGCGCCAGCAGCCGAGGACAGGGAGGGTTGGACACTGAAGCTTTCTTT
clone size: NA; J gene: TRBJ1-6; V gene: TRBV27; D gene: NA; CDR3 protein: CASSPLLSLGELNSPLHF; CDR3 DNA: TGTGCCAGCAGTCCCCTCTTAAGCCTAGGGGAATTAAATTCACCCCTCCACTTT
clone size: NA; J gene: TRBJ1-1; V gene: TRBV4-1; D gene: NA; CDR3 protein: CASSPDGGSQYPEAFF; CDR3 DNA: TGCGCCAGCAGCCCCGATGGGGGGTCCCAGTACCCTGAAGCTTTCTTT
clone size: once; J gene: TRBJ2-2; V gene: TRBV25-1; D gene: TRBD1; CDR3 protein: CASSSARTGAFGELFF; CDR3 DNA: TGTGCCAGCAGTTCAGCGAGGACAGGGGCCTTCGGGGAGCTGTTTTTT
clone size: NA; J gene: TRBJ1-3; V gene: TRBV5-1; D gene: NA; CDR3 protein: CASSFSGFSSGNTIYF; CDR3 DNA: TGCGCCAGCAGCTTTTCAGGGTTTAGCTCTGGAAACACCATATATTTT
clone size: NA; J gene: TRBJ2-3; V gene: TRBV4-1; D gene: NA; CDR3 protein: CASSQEQGQHTQYF; CDR3 DNA: TGCGCCAGCAGCCAAGAACAAGGACAGCATACGCAGTATTTT
clone size: once; J gene: TRBJ2-3; V gene: TRBV29-1; D gene: TRBD1; CDR3 protein: CSVGDLRGHPDTQYF; CDR3 DNA: TGCAGCGTTGGGGACCTGAGGGGGCACCCAGATACGCAGTATTTT
clone size: NA; J gene: TRBJ2-1; V gene: TRBV11-1; D gene: TRBD1; CDR3 protein: CASSLEGAIYNEQFF; CDR3 DNA: TGTGCCAGCAGCTTAGAGGGGGCGATCTACAATGAGCAGTTCTTC
clone size: NA; J gene: TRBJ2-3; V gene: TRBV29-1; D gene: TRBD2; CDR3 protein: CSVEPRLAGVTDTQYF; CDR3 DNA: TGCAGCGTTGAACCGCGACTAGCGGGGGTCACAGATACGCAGTATTTT
clone size: NA; J gene: TRBJ1-5; V gene: TRBV5-1; D gene: NA; CDR3 protein: CASSLGDMGNQPQHF; CDR3 DNA: TGCGCCAGCAGCTTGGGGGACATGGGGAATCAGCCCCAGCATTTT
clone size: NA; J gene: TRBJ1-4; V gene: TRBV7-9; D gene: NA; CDR3 protein: CASSLFGGEKLFF; CDR3 DNA: TGTGCCAGCAGCTTATTTGGCGGTGAAAAACTGTTTTTT
clone size: NA; J gene: TRBJ2-1; V gene: TRBV5-1; D gene: NA; CDR3 protein: CASSPGGYSYNEQFF; CDR3 DNA: TGCGCCAGCAGCCCCGGGGGATACTCCTACAATGAGCAGTTCTTC
clone size: NA; J gene: TRBJ1-4; V gene: TRBV14; D gene: NA; CDR3 protein: CASKRAGNEKLFF; CDR3 DNA: TGTGCCAGCAAGAGGGCGGGGAATGAAAAACTGTTTTTT